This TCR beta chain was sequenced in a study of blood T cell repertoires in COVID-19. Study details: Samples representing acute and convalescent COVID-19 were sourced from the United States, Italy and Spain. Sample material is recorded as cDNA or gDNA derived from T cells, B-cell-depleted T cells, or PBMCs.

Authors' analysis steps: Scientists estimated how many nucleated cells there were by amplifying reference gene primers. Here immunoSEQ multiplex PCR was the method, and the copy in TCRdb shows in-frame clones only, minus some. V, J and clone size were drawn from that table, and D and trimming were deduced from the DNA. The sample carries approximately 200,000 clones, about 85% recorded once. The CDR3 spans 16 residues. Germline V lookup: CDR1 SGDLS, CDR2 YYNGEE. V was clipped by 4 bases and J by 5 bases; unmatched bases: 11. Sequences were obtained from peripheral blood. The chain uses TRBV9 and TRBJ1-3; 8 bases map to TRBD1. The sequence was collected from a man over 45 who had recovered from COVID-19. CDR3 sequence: CASSPKDREVRNTIYF. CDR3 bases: TGTGCCAGCAGCCCAAAGGACAGGGAGGTCAGAAACACCATATATTTT.